Listed below are T cell receptor beta chains from one sample, sequenced in a study of cytomegalovirus exposure and HLA in healthy donors. Repertoires were generated with immunoSEQ multiplex PCR, while TCRdb's copy carries only in-frame clones and drops some. The sample records 110,000 or so clones, over 70% being singletons. Sequencing used PBMCs. These receptors were obtained from a woman under 30 in good health and CMV-seronegative. The CDR3 runs from the conserved cysteine through the conserved F or W. Some rows mark clone size as missing; the rest say once, few, many or name a class of expanded clone.

v_gene	j_gene	abundance	CDR3aa
TRBV2	TRBJ1-1	few	CASSLQGLNTEAFF
TRBV7-2	TRBJ1-2	-	CASSLTSLTWSDGYTF
TRBV4-1	TRBJ1-1	-	CASRSRTRGTEAFF
TRBV11-2	TRBJ1-4	-	CASSSQGGREKLFF
TRBV2	TRBJ1-3	-	CASMGRGNTIYF
TRBV2	TRBJ2-3	once	CASSWTSGRETDTQYF
TRBV6-6	TRBJ2-3	few	CASIASGYDTQYF
TRBV5-4	TRBJ1-2	-	CASSGTAEGYGYTF
TRBV2	TRBJ1-1	-	CASRGMTGGDKAFF
TRBV28	TRBJ1-1	once	CASSSNREIFRTEAFF
TRBV25-1	TRBJ2-4	-	CASSEYGTSGNKNSQYF
TRBV30	TRBJ2-7	-	CAGQGAYEQYF
TRBV28	TRBJ2-7	-	CATSPTYSYEQYF
TRBV7-2	TRBJ2-7	-	CASSLDVLAGAYEQYF
TRBV18	TRBJ2-1	-	CASSSQDRNEQFF
TRBV28	TRBJ2-5	-	CASSLGGSGGEMETQYF
TRBV19	TRBJ1-1	-	CASRDRGDSNTEAFF
TRBV6-1	TRBJ1-2	-	CASSEGGGQGGYGYTF
TRBV9	TRBJ2-1	-	CASSPRRWGGYNEQFF
TRBV7-2	TRBJ2-7	-	CASSSGLPIYEQYF
TRBV5-1	TRBJ2-2	-	CASRFDTGELFF
TRBV7-2	TRBJ2-7	-	CASSLMYGGSTEQYF
TRBV19	TRBJ1-2	-	CASTPGHQVGYGYTF
TRBV7-9	TRBJ1-5	few	CASSLEGAGNQPQHF
TRBV6-1	TRBJ1-6	-	CASSDPSSYNSPLHF
TRBV11-2	TRBJ2-2	-	CASSFQGAGTGELFF
TRBV10-1	TRBJ2-1	-	CASSFTGGSSEQFF
TRBV7-9	TRBJ2-5	-	CASSLFQETQYF
TRBV10-3	TRBJ2-6	-	CAISDRGHGANVLTF
TRBV4-1	TRBJ2-3	-	CASSQGTSGRRSDTQYF
TRBV4-3	TRBJ2-2	-	CASSQVEQGAAGELFF
TRBV27	TRBJ1-1	few	CASSKDKGQRNTEAFF
TRBV4-1	TRBJ2-7	-	CASGPRAGGPYEQYF
TRBV11-2	TRBJ1-2	-	CASSLDWAGGDYGYTF
TRBV5-1	TRBJ2-5	-	CASSLGQGAGETQYF
TRBV7-9	TRBJ1-2	-	CASSRDVGGPGGYTF
TRBV5-1	TRBJ2-3	-	CASSLAAGGPPDTQYF
TRBV7-2	TRBJ1-5	-	CASSLSDRGRQPQHF
TRBV6-5	TRBJ1-6	-	CASSYGASPLHF
TRBV29-1	TRBJ1-1	-	CSVASGREAFF
TRBV6-1	TRBJ2-7	-	CASSEGDRSLYEQYF
TRBV27	TRBJ1-6	few	CASRGQGFSPLHF
TRBV4-3	TRBJ2-7	-	CASSQDMAGTYEQYF
TRBV29-1	TRBJ1-3	-	CSAPMRSSGNTIYF
TRBV4-1	TRBJ2-3	-	CASSQEKRGGTDTQYF
TRBV6-1	TRBJ1-6	-	CASSESLRGAYNSPLHF
TRBV2	TRBJ1-5	-	CASSDRGRQPQHF
TRBV4-3	TRBJ1-6	-	CASSQEGGRGNNSPLHF
TRBV4-2	TRBJ2-6	-	CASSQRLAGALSGANVLTF
TRBV7-2	TRBJ2-7	few	CASSLSPGSYEQYF
TRBV5-1	TRBJ2-1	-	CASTAPGQLVNEQFF
TRBV18	TRBJ2-1	-	CASSSGTGAYNEQFF
TRBV2	TRBJ1-1	-	CADAGVPEAFF
TRBV11-2	TRBJ2-2	-	CASRLARGGTGELFF